This TCR beta chain was obtained from a study of T cells in Graves' hyperthyroidism and ophthalmopathy. Overall study results and limits: The model predicted ophthalmopathy a median approximately six months before onset.

This clonotype was picked up many times. Its antigen remains unknown. The PBMCs had their origin in less than 13 ml of fresh peripheral blood. V was trimmed by 2 bases and J by 6 bases, leaving 10 bases between them. This CDR3 region has 14 residues. It was RNA transcripts that yielded the amplified TCR beta CDR3 regions. Initially, a first-round RT-PCR of the TCR CDR3 employed the HTBI primer set. A single record per CDR3 protein comes from TCRdb applying MiXCR to the multiplex PCR reads. This sample has around 370,000 distinct CDR3 sequences, with around 18% found just once. The sample was blood. The TCR sequence derives from a man in his late teens or twenties with Graves' ophthalmopathy. The chain joins TRBV12-3 or TRBV12-4 to TRBJ2-2; perhaps D is TRBD1 or TRBD2 (5 bases each). This CDR3 is CASSLLGVAGELFF. In nucleotides, the CDR3 is TGTGCCAGCAGTTTACTGGGGGTGGCCGGGGAGCTGTTTTTT.